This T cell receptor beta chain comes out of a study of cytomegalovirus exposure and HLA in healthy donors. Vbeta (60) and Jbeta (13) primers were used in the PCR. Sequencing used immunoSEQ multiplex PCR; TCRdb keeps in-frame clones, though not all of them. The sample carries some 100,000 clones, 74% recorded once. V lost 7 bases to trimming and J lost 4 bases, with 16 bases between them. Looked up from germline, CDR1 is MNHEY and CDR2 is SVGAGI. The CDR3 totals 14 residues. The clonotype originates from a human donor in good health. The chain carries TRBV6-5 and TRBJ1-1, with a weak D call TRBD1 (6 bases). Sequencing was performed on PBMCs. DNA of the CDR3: TGTGCCAGCACCCGAGCTGGGGGCCTCACTGAAGCTTTCTTT. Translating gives CASTRAGGLTEAFF.